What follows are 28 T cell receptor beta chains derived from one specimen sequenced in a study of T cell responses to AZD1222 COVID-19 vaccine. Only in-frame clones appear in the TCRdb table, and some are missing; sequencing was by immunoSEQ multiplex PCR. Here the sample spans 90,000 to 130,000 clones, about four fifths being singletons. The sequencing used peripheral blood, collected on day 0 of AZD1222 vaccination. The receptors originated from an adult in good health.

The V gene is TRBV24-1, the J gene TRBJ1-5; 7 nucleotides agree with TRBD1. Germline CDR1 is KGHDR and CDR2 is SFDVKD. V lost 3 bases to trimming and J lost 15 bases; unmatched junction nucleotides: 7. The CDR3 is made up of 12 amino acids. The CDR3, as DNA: TGTGCCACCAGTGATCGGGACAGCTGGCTGCATTTT. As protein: CATSDRDSWLHF.

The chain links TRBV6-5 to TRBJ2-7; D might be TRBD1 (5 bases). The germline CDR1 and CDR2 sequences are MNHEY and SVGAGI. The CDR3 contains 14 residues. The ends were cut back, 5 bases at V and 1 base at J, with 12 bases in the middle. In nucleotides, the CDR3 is TGTGCCAGCAGTCTGCAGGGTGGGTCCTACGAGCAGTACTTC. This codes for CASSLQGGSYEQYF.

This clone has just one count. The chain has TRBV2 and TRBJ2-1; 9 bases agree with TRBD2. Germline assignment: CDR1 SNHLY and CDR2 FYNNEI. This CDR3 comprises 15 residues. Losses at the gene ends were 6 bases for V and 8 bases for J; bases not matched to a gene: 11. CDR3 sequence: CASSETGGGAHEQFF. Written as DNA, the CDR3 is TGTGCCAGCAGCGAGACTGGCGGGGGGGCCCATGAGCAGTTCTTC.

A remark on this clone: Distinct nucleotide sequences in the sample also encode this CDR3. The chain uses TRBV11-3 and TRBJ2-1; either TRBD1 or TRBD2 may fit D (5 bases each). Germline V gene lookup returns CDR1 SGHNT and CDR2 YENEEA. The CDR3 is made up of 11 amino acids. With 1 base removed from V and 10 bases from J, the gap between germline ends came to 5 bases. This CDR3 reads CASSLGGEQFF. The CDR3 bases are TGTGCCAGCAGCTTAGGGGGGGAGCAGTTCTTC.

The CDR3 region is CASRGGSYNSPLHF. CDR3 nucleotides: TGTGCCAGCAGGGGGGGATCCTATAATTCACCCCTCCACTTT. The chain has TRBV2 and TRBJ1-6, with a weak D call TRBD1 (5 bases). Germline loops: CDR1 SNHLY, CDR2 FYNNEI. Deletions cut 6 bases from V and 1 base from J, with 7 bases between. The CDR3 has 14 amino acids.

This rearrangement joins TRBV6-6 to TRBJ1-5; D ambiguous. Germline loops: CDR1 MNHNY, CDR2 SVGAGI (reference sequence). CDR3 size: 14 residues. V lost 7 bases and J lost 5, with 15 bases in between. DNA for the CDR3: TGTGCCAGCACGTTACAAGGAGATTATCAGCCCCAGCATTTT. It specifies CASTLQGDYQPQHF.

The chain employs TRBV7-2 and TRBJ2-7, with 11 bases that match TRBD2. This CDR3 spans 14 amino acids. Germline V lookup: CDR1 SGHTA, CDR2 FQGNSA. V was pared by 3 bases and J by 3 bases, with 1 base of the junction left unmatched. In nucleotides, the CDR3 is TGTGCCAGCAGCTTTGGGACTAGCGGCTACGAGCAGTACTTC. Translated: CASSFGTSGYEQYF.

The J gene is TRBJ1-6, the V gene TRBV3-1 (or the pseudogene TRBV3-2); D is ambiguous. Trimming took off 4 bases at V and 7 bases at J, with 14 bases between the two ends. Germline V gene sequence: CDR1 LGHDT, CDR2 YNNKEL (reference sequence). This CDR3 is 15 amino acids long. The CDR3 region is CASSPQWTGNSPLHF. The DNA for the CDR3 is TGTGCCAGCAGCCCCCAATGGACGGGAAATTCACCCCTCCACTTT.

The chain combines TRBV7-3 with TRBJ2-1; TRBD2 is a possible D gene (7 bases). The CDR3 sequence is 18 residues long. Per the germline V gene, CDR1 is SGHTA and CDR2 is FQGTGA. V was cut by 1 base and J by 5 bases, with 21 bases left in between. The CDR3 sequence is CASSLIGSYGGPHNEQFF. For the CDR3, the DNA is TGTGCCAGCAGCTTAATCGGGTCTTACGGGGGGCCCCACAATGAGCAGTTCTTC.

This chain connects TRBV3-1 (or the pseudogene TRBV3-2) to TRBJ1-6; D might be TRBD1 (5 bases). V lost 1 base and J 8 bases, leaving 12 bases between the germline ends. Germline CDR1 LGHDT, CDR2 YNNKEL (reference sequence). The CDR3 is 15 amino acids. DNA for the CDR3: TGTGCCAGCAGCCAAGGTTCGGGGCAGGATTCACCCCTCCACTTT. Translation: CASSQGSGQDSPLHF.

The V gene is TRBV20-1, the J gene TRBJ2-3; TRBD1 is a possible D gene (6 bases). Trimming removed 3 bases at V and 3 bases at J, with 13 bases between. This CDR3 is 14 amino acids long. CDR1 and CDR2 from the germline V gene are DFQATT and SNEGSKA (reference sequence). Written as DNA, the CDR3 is TGCAGTGCTAGTCCTCAGGGGTGGACAGATACGCAGTATTTT. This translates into CSASPQGWTDTQYF.

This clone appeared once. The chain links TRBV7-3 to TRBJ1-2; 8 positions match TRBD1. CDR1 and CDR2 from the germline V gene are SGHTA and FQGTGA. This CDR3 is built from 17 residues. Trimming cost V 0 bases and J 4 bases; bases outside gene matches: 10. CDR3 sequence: CASSLTGDRGFPYGYTF. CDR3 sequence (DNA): TGTGCCAGCAGCTTAACAGGCGACAGGGGATTCCCCTATGGCTACACCTTC.

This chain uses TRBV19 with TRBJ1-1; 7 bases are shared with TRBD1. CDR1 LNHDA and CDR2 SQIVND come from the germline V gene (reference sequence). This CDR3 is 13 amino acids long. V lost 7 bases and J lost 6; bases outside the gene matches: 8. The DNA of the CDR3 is TGTGCCAGTACGGACAGGATGAGATCTGAAGCTTTCTTT. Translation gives CASTDRMRSEAFF.

DNA for the CDR3: TGTGCCAGCAGCGTAGGCAGGAATGGCTACACCTTC. This gives the protein CASSVGRNGYTF. J is TRBJ1-2 and V is TRBV9; D not resolved. Germline CDR1 SGDLS, CDR2 YYNGEE. There are 12 residues in the CDR3. V dropped 0 bases and J dropped 6 bases, with 6 bases sitting between them.

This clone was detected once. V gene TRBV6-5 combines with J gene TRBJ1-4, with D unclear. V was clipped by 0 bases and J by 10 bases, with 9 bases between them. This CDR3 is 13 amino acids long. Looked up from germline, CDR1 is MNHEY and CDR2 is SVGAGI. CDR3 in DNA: TGTGCCAGCAGTTACTCGTCATCAGGAAAACTGTTTTTT. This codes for CASSYSSSGKLFF.

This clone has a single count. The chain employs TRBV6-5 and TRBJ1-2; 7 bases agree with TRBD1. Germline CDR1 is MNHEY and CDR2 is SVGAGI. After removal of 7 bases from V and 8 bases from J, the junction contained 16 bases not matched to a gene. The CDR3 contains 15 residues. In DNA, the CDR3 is TGTGCCAGCACCCCTCCCGGGACAGTTTTGCGGGGCTACACCTTC. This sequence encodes CASTPPGTVLRGYTF.

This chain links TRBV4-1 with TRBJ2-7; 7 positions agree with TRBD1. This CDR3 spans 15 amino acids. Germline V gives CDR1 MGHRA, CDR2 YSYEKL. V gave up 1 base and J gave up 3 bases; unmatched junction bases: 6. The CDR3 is CASSQVGAGGYEQYF. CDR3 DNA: TGCGCCAGCAGCCAAGTTGGGGCAGGGGGCTACGAGCAGTACTTC.

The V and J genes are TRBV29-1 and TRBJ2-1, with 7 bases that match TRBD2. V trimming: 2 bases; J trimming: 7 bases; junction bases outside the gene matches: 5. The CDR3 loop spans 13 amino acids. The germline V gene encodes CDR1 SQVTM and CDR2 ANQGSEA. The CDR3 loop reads CSVEMGGRNEQFF. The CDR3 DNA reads TGCAGCGTTGAAATGGGGGGGAGGAATGAGCAGTTCTTC.

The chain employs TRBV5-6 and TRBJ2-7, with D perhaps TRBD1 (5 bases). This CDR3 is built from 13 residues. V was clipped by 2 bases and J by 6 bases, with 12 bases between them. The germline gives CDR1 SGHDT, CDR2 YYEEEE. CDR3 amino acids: CASSFLGAGEQYF. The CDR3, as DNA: TGTGCCAGCAGCTTCCTAGGGGCTGGCGAGCAGTACTTC.

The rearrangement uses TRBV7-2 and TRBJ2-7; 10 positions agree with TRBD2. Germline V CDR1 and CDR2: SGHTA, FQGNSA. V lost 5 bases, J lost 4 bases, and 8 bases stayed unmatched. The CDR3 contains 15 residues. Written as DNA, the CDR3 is TGTGCCAGCAGCCCAGATAGCGGGAGGATATACGAGCAGTACTTC. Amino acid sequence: CASSPDSGRIYEQYF.

The chain's CDR3 is CASSRGENQPQHF. The CDR3 region has the DNA TGTGCCAGCAGCCGGGGAGAAAATCAGCCCCAGCATTTT. This chain connects TRBV28 to TRBJ1-5; unclear D gene. The CDR3 totals 13 residues. Trimming left V 6 bases short and J 4 bases short, with 10 bases between. CDR1 is MDHEN and CDR2 is SYDVKM in the germline V gene.

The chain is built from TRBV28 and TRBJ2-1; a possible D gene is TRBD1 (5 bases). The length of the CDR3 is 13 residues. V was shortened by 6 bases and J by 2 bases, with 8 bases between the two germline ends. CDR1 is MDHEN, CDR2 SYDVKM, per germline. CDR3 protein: CASRGPTYNEQFF. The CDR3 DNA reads TGTGCCAGCAGGGGGCCCACCTACAATGAGCAGTTCTTC.

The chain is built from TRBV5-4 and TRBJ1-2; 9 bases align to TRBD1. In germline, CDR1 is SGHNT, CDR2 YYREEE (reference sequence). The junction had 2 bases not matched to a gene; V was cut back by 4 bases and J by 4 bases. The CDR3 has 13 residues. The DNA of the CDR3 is TGTGCCAGCAGCCTGGACAGGGGCTATGGCTACACCTTC. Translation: CASSLDRGYGYTF.

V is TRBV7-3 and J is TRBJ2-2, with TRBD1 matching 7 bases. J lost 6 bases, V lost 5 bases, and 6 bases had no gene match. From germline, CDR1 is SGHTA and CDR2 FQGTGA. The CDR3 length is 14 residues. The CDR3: CASSPGDRAGELFF. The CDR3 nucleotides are TGTGCCAGCAGCCCCGGGGACAGAGCCGGGGAGCTGTTTTTT.

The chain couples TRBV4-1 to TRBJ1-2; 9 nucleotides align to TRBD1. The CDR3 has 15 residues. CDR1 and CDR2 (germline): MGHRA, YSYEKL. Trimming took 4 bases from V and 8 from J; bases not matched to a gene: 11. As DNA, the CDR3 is TGCGCCAGCAGCCTAGAACAGGGGGCAAACGACGGCTACACCTTC. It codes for CASSLEQGANDGYTF.

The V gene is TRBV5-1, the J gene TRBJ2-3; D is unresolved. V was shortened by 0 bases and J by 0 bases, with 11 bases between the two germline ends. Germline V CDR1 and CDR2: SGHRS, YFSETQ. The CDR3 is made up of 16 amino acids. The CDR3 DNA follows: TGCGCCAGCAGCTTGGGGACGGCCGCTAGCACAGATACGCAGTATTTT. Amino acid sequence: CASSLGTAASTDTQYF.

Here the CDR3 reads CASSFWSGANVLTF. The CDR3 DNA sequence: TGCGCCAGCAGCTTCTGGTCTGGGGCCAACGTCCTGACTTTC. V is TRBV5-1 and J is TRBJ2-6; D is ambiguous. Germline-derived CDR1 and CDR2 are SGHRS and YFSETQ. This CDR3 contains 14 residues. Trimming removed 2 bases at V and 1 base at J, with 4 bases between.

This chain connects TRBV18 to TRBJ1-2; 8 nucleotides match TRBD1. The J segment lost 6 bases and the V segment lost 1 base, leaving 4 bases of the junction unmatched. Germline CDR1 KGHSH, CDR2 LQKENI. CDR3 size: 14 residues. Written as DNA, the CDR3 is TGTGCCAGCTCACCACGACAGGGGTTAGATGGCTACACCTTC. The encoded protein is CASSPRQGLDGYTF. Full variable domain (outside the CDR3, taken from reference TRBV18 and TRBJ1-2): NAGVMQNPRHLVRRRGQEARLRCSPMKGHSHVYWYRQLPEEGLKFMVYLQKENIIDESGMPKERFSAEFPKEGPSILRIQQVVRGDSAAYFCASSPRQGLDGYTFGSGTRLTVV.